This entry lists 22 T cell receptor beta chains sequenced from one sample in a study of CD8+CD57+ T cells in acquired aplastic anemia (dated by TCRdb to between 2017 and 2018). Sequencer: Illumina HiSeq 2000. Genomic DNA served as template for TCR beta VDJ combination and CDR3 sequence profiling. The raw public reads went through TCRdb reprocessing: fastp at Q25, MiXCR clone calling, in-frame beta chains kept. Each entry is one CDR3 protein sequence, shown with its most common DNA and genes. Across this sample there are some 180,000 distinct CDR3 sequences, with approximately 48% seen only once. Roughly 13% of the sample is held by the ten biggest clonotypes. Patients chosen for sequencing had shown expansion of CD8+CD57+ cells by flow cytometry. Sequencing input: sorted CD4+, CD8+, or CD8+CD57+ T cells (not recorded which) from PBMCs. These receptors all come from a human donor with aplastic anemia.

On this clonotype: Since no conserved phenylalanine or tryptophan closes the CDR3, a read error is the likely cause. The DNA is left out, because the CDR3 cannot be placed on it with certainty; the CDR3 is given as TCRdb lists it. The chain links TRBV5-4 to TRBJ1-3; the table assigns TRBD1, which was not confirmed against the DNA. Germline V gene lookup returns CDR1 SGHNT and CDR2 YYREEE (reference sequence). The CDR3 is 10 amino acids long, termini counted. The CDR3 region is CASSDRDSFN.

About this clonotype: A single base separates this from a much larger clone, so it may be a read error. This chain uses TRBV5-4 with TRBJ1-4; 7 bases line up with TRBD1. CDR1 is SGHNT and CDR2 is YYREEE in the germline V gene (reference sequence). CDR3 length: 16 residues. This chain's CDR3 is CASSVGTAETNERLFF. The CDR3, as DNA: TGTGCCAGCAGCGTCGGGACAGCGGAAACTAATGAAAGACTGTTTTTT.

The table lists this clonotype with many counts. This sequence joins TRBV6-5 and TRBJ2-7; 10 nucleotides line up with TRBD1. The CDR3 totals 14 residues. Unmatched junction bases numbered 4, after V lost 2 bases and J lost 6 bases. CDR1 and CDR2 (germline): MNHEY, SVGAGI. CDR3 sequence (DNA): TGTGCCAGCAGTTACGGGACAGGGGAATCCGAGCAGTACTTC. It codes for CASSYGTGESEQYF.

V gene TRBV6-1 combines with J gene TRBJ2-7, with D perhaps assigned TRBD1 or TRBD2 (6 bases each). CDR1 is MNHNS and CDR2 is SASEGT in the germline V gene. This CDR3 region has 14 residues. Trimming took 11 bases from V and 4 from J, leaving 21 bases between them. CDR3 DNA: TGTGCCTCTGGATCTGGGGGGCTCGTATACGAGCAGTACTTC. It yields the protein CASGSGGLVYEQYF.

About this clonotype: The junction shows a germline mismatch at one end, possibly a read error. The chain carries TRBV25-1 and TRBJ2-3; TRBD1 matches at 9 bases. Germline lookup yields CDR1 MGHDK and CDR2 SYGVNS. The CDR3 is 14 residues long. The CDR3 loop reads CASSEDRGTDAQYF. CDR3 nucleotides: TGTGCCAGCAGTGAGGACAGGGGCACAGATGCGCAGTATTTT.

The genes are TRBV10-3 and TRBJ2-1; D gene ambiguous. V was clipped by 10 bases and J by 0 bases, with 13 bases between them. The CDR3 runs to 14 residues. Per germline, CDR1 ENHRY and CDR2 SYGVKD. The DNA for the CDR3 is TGTGCCACTGGGGATACGAGCTCCTACAATGAGCAGTTCTTC. Protein product: CATGDTSSYNEQFF.

Concerning this clonotype itself: This CDR3 fails to terminate in the conserved phenylalanine or tryptophan, so it likely reflects a read error. No DNA is shown, since the ends of the CDR3 on it are uncertain; the CDR3 is the one TCRdb lists. The rearrangement joins TRBV10-2 to TRBJ2-7. In germline, CDR1 is WSHSY, CDR2 SAAADI. The CDR3 spans 12 residues, counting both ends. The CDR3 spells CASSEFPYERYL.

Only one count was recorded for this clonotype. This could be a read error, since a much larger clone is one nucleotide away. This chain joins TRBV12-3 or TRBV12-4 and TRBJ1-1; no clear D. CDR3 length equals 13 residues. V dropped 10 bases and J dropped 3 bases, with 15 bases sitting between them. CDR3 amino acids: CATSRLGYTEAFF. CDR3 sequence (DNA): TGTGCCACGAGTCGCCTGGGGTACACTGAAGCTTTCTTT.

A remark on this clonotype: With a much larger clone just one base away, this may be a read error. This sequence joins TRBV12-1 and TRBJ1-2; the table names TRBD1, a call not compared with the DNA. TRBV12-1 is noted as a pseudogene. The CDR3 length is 14 residues. The CDR3 nucleotides are TGTGCCAGCAGCGCCGGACACAGGTACTATGGCTACACCTTC. It translates to CASSAGHRYYGYTF.

V and J are TRBV5-1 and TRBJ2-3, with 11 bases identical to TRBD2. The V gene's germline CDR1 is SGHRS and CDR2 YFSETQ. This CDR3 spans 16 amino acids. V shed 0 bases and J 4 bases; nucleotides not matched to a gene: 4. This chain's CDR3 is CASSLEGSGGADTQYF. CDR3 coding DNA: TGCGCCAGCAGCTTGGAGGGTAGCGGGGGGGCAGATACGCAGTATTTT.

Turning to this clonotype: The junction and the germline gene differ at one end; a read error may be behind it. V usage is TRBV20-1 and J usage is TRBJ2-3; D possibly corresponds to TRBD2 (6 bases). The germline gives CDR1 DFQATT, CDR2 SNEGSKA (reference sequence). The CDR3 extends over 12 amino acids. Here the CDR3 DNA reads TGCAGTGCTTGGGGGGACGGCGATACACAGTATTTT. This encodes CSAWGDGDTQYF.

The CDR3 DNA reads TGTGCCAGCAGCTTGGGGGTGGGACGGACCCAAGAGACCCAGTACTTC. It codes for CASSLGVGRTQETQYF. This chain links TRBV7-2 with TRBJ2-5, with D tentatively TRBD1 or TRBD2 (5 bases each). CDR1 is SGHTA and CDR2 is FQGNSA in the germline V gene. The CDR3 spans 16 residues. With 3 bases removed from V and 1 base from J, the gap between germline ends came to 15 bases. Supplemented by reference TRBV7-2 and TRBJ2-5, the full variable domain reads GAGVSQSPSNKVTEKGKDVELRCDPISGHTALYWYRQSLGQGLEFLIYFQGNSAPDKSGLPSDRFSAERTGGSVSTLTIQRTQQEDSAVYLCASSLGVGRTQETQYFGPGTRLLVL.

The gene calls are TRBV29-1 and TRBJ2-1; 12 bases match TRBD2. The CDR3 contains 15 residues. Trimming took 7 bases from V and 7 from J; bases not matched to a gene: 11. Germline V lookup: CDR1 SQVTM, CDR2 ANQGSEA. The CDR3 is CSAVGLAGGRNEQFF. The CDR3 DNA is TGCAGCGCTGTGGGGCTAGCGGGAGGGAGGAATGAGCAGTTCTTC.

V is TRBV20-1 and J is TRBJ1-2, with D possibly TRBD1 on 5 matching bases. This CDR3 has 16 amino acids. CDR1 and CDR2 from the germline V gene are DFQATT and SNEGSKA (reference sequence). CDR3 in DNA: TGCAGCCTGGCCCGACAGCGGATACGGGCTAACTATGGCTACACCTTC. This encodes CSLARQRIRANYGYTF.

The chain carries TRBV2 and TRBJ1-1; 9 bases fit TRBD1. Germline V gene lookup returns CDR1 SNHLY and CDR2 FYNNEI. V lost 7 bases and J lost 1; bases outside the gene matches: 7. The CDR3 has 15 residues. Written as DNA, the CDR3 is TGTGCCAGCACAAGGGACAGGGAGAAGAACACTGAAGCTTTCTTT. Translated, it gives CASTRDREKNTEAFF.

The chain has TRBV29-1 and TRBJ2-3, with D perhaps matching TRBD1 or TRBD2 (5 bases each). The CDR3 spans 18 residues. Germline V gene sequence: CDR1 SQVTM, CDR2 ANQGSEA. V gave up 8 bases and J gave up 0 bases, with 27 bases separating them. CDR3 in DNA: TGCAGCCCCGAAACATCCGGGGCAATACGACCTAGCACAGATACGCAGTATTTT. Translated: CSPETSGAIRPSTDTQYF.

Concerning this clonotype itself: A read error may explain this, as a much larger clone is one base away. V usage is TRBV5-4 and J usage is TRBJ2-4; maybe TRBD1 (5 bases). CDR1 and CDR2 (germline): SGHNT, YYREEE (reference sequence). The length of the CDR3 is 14 residues. CDR3 amino acids: CASSLFDRKSIQYF. CDR3 nucleotides: TGTGCCAGCAGCTTGTTCGACAGAAAAAGCATTCAGTACTTC.

The chain carries TRBV10-3 and TRBJ1-4, with D possibly TRBD1 on 5 matching bases. The CDR3 loop spans 16 amino acids. Germline lookup yields CDR1 ENHRY and CDR2 SYGVKD. Trimming cost V 10 bases and J 7 bases, with 25 bases left between them. CDR3 loop: CASSYGGDQPTEKLFF. CDR3 coding DNA: TGTGCCAGCAGCTATGGGGGGGATCAACCCACTGAAAAACTGTTTTTT.

This clonotype appeared many times. The V gene is TRBV6-1, the J gene TRBJ1-2; TRBD1 agrees at 9 bases. Germline loops: CDR1 MNHNS, CDR2 SASEGT. V dropped 5 bases and J dropped 2; count of bases not matched to a gene: 6. The CDR3 sequence is 15 residues long. CDR3 nucleotides: TGTGCCAGCAGTCCCGGGACAGGGAAAAACTATGGCTACACCTTC. Its protein is CASSPGTGKNYGYTF.

This clonotype was observed at least ten times. This chain joins TRBV3-1 and TRBJ1-2; D might be TRBD1 (6 bases). Germline V gene lookup returns CDR1 LGHDT and CDR2 YNNKEL (reference sequence). Trimming took 3 bases from V and 4 from J, leaving 12 bases between them. The CDR3 consists of 14 residues. The CDR3 region has the DNA TGTGCCAGCAGCCATCACGACAGGACCTATGGCTACACCTTC. It encodes CASSHHDRTYGYTF.

This clonotype is deemed medium-sized (0.01 to 0.1%). The J gene is TRBJ2-2, the V gene TRBV2; no clear D. V was trimmed by 7 bases and J by 6 bases, leaving 15 bases between them. This CDR3 is built from 14 residues. Germline assignment: CDR1 SNHLY and CDR2 FYNNEI. The CDR3 protein is CASNPLSAAGELFF. Here the CDR3 DNA reads TGTGCCAGCAATCCTCTAAGTGCGGCCGGGGAGCTGTTTTTT.

To note about this clonotype: A read error is possible here, since a much larger clone lies one base away. This chain uses TRBV11-1 with TRBJ2-6; 11 bases are a match to TRBD2. CDR1 SGHAT and CDR2 FQDESV come from the germline V gene (reference sequence). V dropped 0 bases and J dropped 0; count of bases not matched to a gene: 7. This CDR3 comprises 20 residues. The CDR3: CASSLALAGGPSSGANVLTF. The CDR3 DNA reads as TGTGCCAGCAGCTTAGCGCTAGCGGGGGGCCCCAGCTCTGGGGCCAACGTCCTGACTTTC.